The clone carrying this T cell receptor (beta chain) showed up many times. The target antigen is unknown. As to time point: newly diagnosed GD, antithyroid drugs for less than 3 months. Extracted RNA from PBMCs served as the source of the TCR library. V shed 6 bases and J 5 bases; nucleotides not matched to a gene: 9. Germline loops: CDR1 MNHEY, CDR2 SVGEGT. The CDR3 is 14 amino acids. This record comes from a study of regulatory T cells in long-lasting Graves disease. Regarding the study as a whole: Persistent patients shared more public clonotypes (approximately 2,700) than newly diagnosed patients (966).

In building TCR beta libraries, iRepertoire HTBI primers were used together with Arm-PCR of CDR3 regions. From the multiplex PCR reads, TCRdb called clonotypes with MiXCR, one entry per CDR3 protein. The data hold under 300,000 distinct CDR3 sequences, with over 20% observed a single time. This clonotype originated in a female donor with Graves disease. Sequences were derived from peripheral blood mononuclear cells (PBMCs), sampled at new diagnosis, from a patient treated with antithyroid drugs. The genes are TRBV6-2 or TRBV6-3 and TRBJ1-2, with 7 bases lining up with TRBD1. The CDR3 region is CASRKDRATYGYTF. The CDR3 DNA sequence: TGTGCCAGCAGAAAAGACAGGGCAACTTATGGCTACACCTTC.